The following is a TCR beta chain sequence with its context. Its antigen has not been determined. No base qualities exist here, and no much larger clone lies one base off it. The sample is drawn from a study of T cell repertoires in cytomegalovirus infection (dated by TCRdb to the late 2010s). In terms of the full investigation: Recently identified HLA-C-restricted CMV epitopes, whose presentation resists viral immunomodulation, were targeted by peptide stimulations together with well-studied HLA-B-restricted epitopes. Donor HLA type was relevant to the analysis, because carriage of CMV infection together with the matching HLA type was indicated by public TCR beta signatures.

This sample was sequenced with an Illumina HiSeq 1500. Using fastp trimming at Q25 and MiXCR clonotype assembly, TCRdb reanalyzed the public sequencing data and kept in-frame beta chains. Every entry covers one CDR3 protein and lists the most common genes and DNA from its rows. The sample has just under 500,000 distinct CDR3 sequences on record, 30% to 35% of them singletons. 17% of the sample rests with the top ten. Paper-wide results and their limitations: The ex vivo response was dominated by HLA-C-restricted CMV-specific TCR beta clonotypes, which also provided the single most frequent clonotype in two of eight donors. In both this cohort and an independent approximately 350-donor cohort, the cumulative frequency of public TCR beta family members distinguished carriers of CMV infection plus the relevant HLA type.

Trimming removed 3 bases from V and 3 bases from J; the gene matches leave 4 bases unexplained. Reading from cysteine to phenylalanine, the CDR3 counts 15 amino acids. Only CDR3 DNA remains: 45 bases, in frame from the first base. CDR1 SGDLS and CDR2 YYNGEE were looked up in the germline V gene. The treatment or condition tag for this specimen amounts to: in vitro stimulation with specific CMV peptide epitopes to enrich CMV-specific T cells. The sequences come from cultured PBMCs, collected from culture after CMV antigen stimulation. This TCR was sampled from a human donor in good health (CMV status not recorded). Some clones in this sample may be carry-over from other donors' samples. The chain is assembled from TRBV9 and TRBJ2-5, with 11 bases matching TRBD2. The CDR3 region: CASSAGTSGKETQYF. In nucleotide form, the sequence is TGTGCCAGCAGCGCCGGGACTAGCGGTAAAGAGACCCAGTACTTC.